This T cell receptor (beta chain) was found in a study of monozygotic twins with inflammatory bowel disease. General study findings and limits: IBD patients displayed reduced TCRbeta diversity (inverse Simpson) when set against healthy co-twins.

With no T cell sorting beforehand, total RNA was isolated from whole blood. Germline CDR1 MDHEN, CDR2 SYDVKM. This CDR3 is built from 16 residues. Concerning this clonotype itself: The target antigen is unknown.

Template-switch reactions added UMIs with a 6-nucleotide sample barcode. TCRdb reprocessed the 5' RACE reads and keeps a single row for each CDR3 protein, giving no DNA. In all, the sample yields 150,000 to 200,000 distinct CDR3 sequences. The material sequenced was blood. The V call is TRBV28, the J call TRBJ1-5. This TCR was sampled from a human donor with ulcerative colitis or Crohn's disease, or a healthy co-twin of an affected twin (not recorded which). The CDR3: CASSLRVQFGNQPQHF.